The source of this TCR beta chain is a study of blood T cell repertoires in COVID-19. Per the authors' pipeline: By means of reference gene primer amplification, nucleated cell counts were estimated. Data came from immunoSEQ multiplex PCR; TCRdb stores just in-frame clones and leaves some out. For V, J and clone size, that table is used; D and trimming come from the DNA. Of about 200,000 clones detected, roughly 90% appear once; the ten largest clones hold approximately 8.1%. The study assigned cohorts using participant-reported clinical history. For recovered donors of Cohort 3, there were two negative PCRs, clearance, or symptom resolution. The CDR3 is 15 amino acids. V was trimmed by 5 bases and J by 4 bases, leaving 17 bases between them. Germline V gene lookup returns CDR1 MNHEY and CDR2 SMNVEV (reference sequence). This clone came up once.

The sequence was collected from a woman aged 18-30 years who had recovered from COVID-19. The sample comprised PBMCs or T cells enriched from blood (not recorded which). This chain links TRBV27 with TRBJ1-2; D remains ambiguous. The CDR3 reads CASSPRAGAVYGYTF. The CDR3 bases are TGTGCCAGCAGTCCCAGAGCGGGCGCCGTCTATGGCTACACCTTC.